The 19 T cell receptor beta chains in this list originate from one sample, sequenced in a study of T cell responses to AZD1222 COVID-19 vaccine. Assay: immunoSEQ multiplex PCR; the TCRdb copy retains only in-frame clones and omits some. The repertoire holds 150,000 to 200,000 clones, with approximately 90% as singletons. This specimen consisted of peripheral blood, obtained 28 days after the second dose of the MenACWY control vaccine. The receptors were sampled from an adult who received the MenACWY meningococcal vaccine as a control.

The chain uses TRBV19 and TRBJ1-2; TRBD1 aligns across 7 bases. Germline trimming cut 5 bases from V and 0 bases from J; bases unmatched to any gene: 9. In germline, CDR1 is LNHDA, CDR2 SQIVND (reference sequence). The CDR3 sequence is 16 residues long. DNA for the CDR3: TGTGCCAGTAGTCCCGACCCGGACAGGCCTAACTATGGCTACACCTTC. This encodes CASSPDPDRPNYGYTF. Complete variable domain (other parts from reference TRBV19 and TRBJ1-2): DGGITQSPKYLFRKEGQNVTLSCEQNLNHDAMYWYRQDPGQGLRLIYYSQIVNDFQKGDIAEGYSVSREKKESFPLTVTSAQKNPTAFYLCASSPDPDRPNYGYTFGSGTRLTVV.

The chain uses TRBV7-7 and TRBJ2-3; 8 bases line up with TRBD2. The CDR3 runs to 15 residues. Germline V gene lookup returns CDR1 SSHAT and CDR2 FNYEAQ (reference sequence). The CDR3 region is CASSPGLVGTDTQYF. CDR3 DNA: TGTGCTAGCTCCCCGGGACTAGTAGGAACAGATACGCAGTATTTT. The full variable domain, its missing parts supplied by reference TRBV7-7 and TRBJ2-3, is GAGVSQSPRYKVTKRGQDVTLRCDPISSHATLYWYQQALGQGPEFLTYFNYEAQPDKSGLPSDRFSAERPEGSISTLTIQRTEQRDSAMYRCASSPGLVGTDTQYFGPGTRLTVL.

The genes are TRBV18 and TRBJ1-1; D is uncertain. Trimming shortened V by 5 bases and J by 1 base, and 14 bases separated the two germline ends. The CDR3 is made up of 15 amino acids. Germline values: CDR1 KGHSH, CDR2 LQKENI. In DNA form, the CDR3 reads TGTGCCAGCTCATCAAATTCGGGCAAGAACACTGAAGCTTTCTTT. Translation: CASSSNSGKNTEAFF.

This clone was observed a few times. The rearrangement links TRBV29-1 to TRBJ2-7; no firm D call. CDR1 is SQVTM and CDR2 is ANQGSEA in the germline V gene. The CDR3 sequence is 12 residues long. V shed 4 bases and J shed 3 bases, with 10 bases lying between them. This CDR3 reads CSVVGSFYEQYF. The DNA of the CDR3 is TGCAGCGTTGTAGGCAGTTTCTACGAGCAGTACTTC.

V is TRBV7-9 and J is TRBJ1-2; D unresolved. This CDR3 spans 13 amino acids. CDR1 SEHNR and CDR2 FQNEAQ come from the germline V gene (reference sequence). V was shortened by 1 base and J by 2 bases, with 5 bases between the two germline ends. CDR3 in amino acids: CASSLVGNYGYTF. The CDR3 DNA reads TGTGCCAGCAGCTTAGTGGGAAACTATGGCTACACCTTC.

J is TRBJ2-5 and V is TRBV27, with D maybe TRBD2 (7 bases). CDR1 and CDR2 from the germline V gene are MNHEY and SMNVEV (reference sequence). The CDR3 extends over 13 amino acids. V lost 4 bases and J lost 7, with 13 bases in between. CDR3 amino acids: CASSSTGRGTQYF. DNA of the CDR3: TGTGCCAGCAGTTCCACAGGGAGGGGGACCCAGTACTTC.

The chain employs TRBV6-2 or TRBV6-3 and TRBJ1-5, with D unclear. V was clipped by 7 bases and J by 9 bases, with 16 bases between them. The CDR3 extends over 13 amino acids. Germline V gene data show CDR1 as MNHEY and CDR2 as SVGEGT. The CDR3 loop is CASTPANLGPQHF. The DNA of the CDR3 is TGTGCCAGCACCCCGGCGAATTTAGGGCCCCAGCATTTT.

The V gene is TRBV7-2, the J gene TRBJ2-7, with TRBD2 identical over 11 bases. The germline V gene has CDR1 SGHTA and CDR2 FQGNSA. J lost 2 bases, V lost 4 bases, and 1 base had no gene match. This CDR3 has 14 amino acids. The CDR3 sequence is CASSYSGRAYEQYF. CDR3 nucleotide sequence: TGTGCCAGCAGCTATAGCGGGAGGGCCTACGAGCAGTACTTC.

The V and J genes are TRBV27 and TRBJ2-4, with TRBD1 matching over 9 bases. The CDR3 length is 15 residues. Germline CDR1 is MNHEY and CDR2 is SMNVEV (reference sequence). V was pared by 5 bases and J by 6 bases, with 8 bases of the junction left unmatched. The CDR3 protein is CASSPGTGMGNIQYF. The CDR3 DNA is TGTGCCAGCAGTCCCGGGACAGGGATGGGAAACATTCAGTACTTC.

The chain uses TRBV4-1 and TRBJ2-1; the D gene is possibly TRBD2 (5 bases). Germline values: CDR1 MGHRA, CDR2 YSYEKL. The CDR3 loop spans 15 amino acids. V was shortened by 4 bases and J by 8 bases, with 18 bases between the two germline ends. CDR3 in amino acids: CASSPSQFEGDEQFF. The CDR3 DNA sequence: TGCGCCAGCAGCCCCAGCCAGTTCGAGGGCGATGAGCAGTTCTTC.

This chain uses TRBV18 with TRBJ1-1; weak D call: TRBD1 (6 bases). V lost 3 bases and J 2 bases, leaving 13 bases between the germline ends. CDR1 and CDR2 (germline): KGHSH, LQKENI. This CDR3 has 15 amino acids. The CDR3: CASSPQGRQNTEAFF. The CDR3 coding sequence is TGTGCCAGCTCACCCCAGGGGAGGCAAAACACTGAAGCTTTCTTT.

The chain links TRBV19 to TRBJ1-5; possible D gene TRBD1, 6 bases. The V gene's germline CDR1 is LNHDA and CDR2 SQIVND (reference sequence). V dropped 8 bases and J dropped 5 bases, with 13 bases sitting between them. This CDR3 comprises 13 residues. The CDR3 DNA follows: TGTGCCAGTGGAGGAGGGGGGCATCAGCCCCAGCATTTT. It codes for CASGGGGHQPQHF.

This chain uses TRBV4-1 with TRBJ1-2; a weak D match, TRBD1 (6 bases). V was pared by 1 base and J by 13 bases, with 22 bases between. The CDR3 has 15 amino acids. Germline CDR1 and CDR2: MGHRA and YSYEKL. The CDR3 is CASSQGRLLGAKTTF. The CDR3 DNA reads TGCGCCAGCAGCCAAGGCCGGCTTTTGGGGGCTAAAACCACCTTC.

The chain has TRBV30 and TRBJ2-5; 7 nucleotides agree with TRBD1. V was pared by 0 bases and J by 2 bases, with 3 bases of the junction left unmatched. The germline V gene has CDR1 GTSNPN and CDR2 SVGIG (reference sequence). The CDR3 sequence is 14 residues long. CDR3 nucleotide sequence: TGTGCCTGGAGTGTACTGGGACAGCAAGAGACCCAGTACTTC. It codes for CAWSVLGQQETQYF.

This chain connects TRBV23-1 to TRBJ2-5; 8 bases agree with TRBD1. TRBV23-1 carries the ORF label, with uncertain function. J lost 2 bases, V lost 3 bases, and 8 bases had no gene match. The CDR3 spans 16 residues. The CDR3 loop reads CASSHAVDRAQETQYF. The CDR3 nucleotides are TGCGCCAGCAGTCACGCTGTGGACAGGGCACAAGAGACCCAGTACTTC.

The rearrangement joins TRBV4-1 to TRBJ1-6, with a tentative D call TRBD1 (6 bases). CDR1 is MGHRA and CDR2 is YSYEKL in the germline V gene. The length of the CDR3 is 14 residues. Trimming pared 6 bases from V and 6 bases from J, leaving 12 bases between. CDR3 amino acids: CASSRGGGNSPLHF. The DNA of the CDR3 is TGCGCCAGCAGTAGAGGGGGAGGTAATTCACCCCTCCACTTT.

V is TRBV28 and J is TRBJ2-1; 10 nucleotides match TRBD1. Germline V lookup: CDR1 MDHEN, CDR2 SYDVKM. V was clipped by 6 bases and J by 4 bases; unmatched bases: 9. The CDR3 length is 16 residues. CDR3 nucleotides: TGTGCCAGCAGCCCTACCCCGGGACAGGGGTACAATGAGCAGTTCTTC. This gives the protein CASSPTPGQGYNEQFF.

This clone has just one count. The chain has TRBV9 and TRBJ2-2; 12 bases are a match to TRBD2. Germline V gene data show CDR1 as SGDLS and CDR2 as YYNGEE. CDR3 length: 17 residues. Germline trimming cut 3 bases from V and 4 bases from J; bases unmatched to any gene: 7. CDR3 DNA sequence: TGTGCCAGCAGCGGGTACGGACTAGCGGGGATCACCGGGGAGCTGTTTTTT. Translated, it gives CASSGYGLAGITGELFF.

The rearrangement links TRBV7-2 to TRBJ1-2; D possibly corresponds to TRBD1 (6 bases). The CDR3 consists of 16 residues. CDR1 and CDR2 (germline): SGHTA, FQGNSA. Between the trimmed V and J ends, which lost 0 bases and 6 bases, there was a span of 17 bases. CDR3 in amino acids: CASSLAFVASGDGYTF. The CDR3, as DNA: TGTGCCAGCAGCTTAGCGTTCGTCGCCTCAGGGGATGGCTACACCTTC.